The sample holds a few counts of the clone carrying this T cell receptor (beta chain). This CDR3 is 19 amino acids long. Trimming cost V 8 bases and J 0 bases; bases outside gene matches: 13. Looked up from germline, CDR1 is MNHEY and CDR2 is SMNVEV (reference sequence). The protocol was immunoSEQ multiplex PCR, while the TCRdb copy is restricted to in-frame clones and leaves out a portion. This table holds roughly 300,000 clones, around 81% found once. This record belongs to a study of blood T cell repertoires in COVID-19. Study summary: The analysed material was cDNA or gDNA that came from T cells, B-cell-depleted T cells, or PBMCs.

The sequenced sample was peripheral blood. The source is a woman aged 60-75 years with active or convalescent COVID-19. This chain connects TRBV27 to TRBJ2-6; 10 nucleotides line up with TRBD1. This chain's CDR3 is CASPIDGTGVSSGANVLTF. The CDR3 DNA sequence: TGTGCCAGCCCTATCGACGGGACAGGGGTCAGCTCTGGGGCCAACGTCCTGACTTTC.